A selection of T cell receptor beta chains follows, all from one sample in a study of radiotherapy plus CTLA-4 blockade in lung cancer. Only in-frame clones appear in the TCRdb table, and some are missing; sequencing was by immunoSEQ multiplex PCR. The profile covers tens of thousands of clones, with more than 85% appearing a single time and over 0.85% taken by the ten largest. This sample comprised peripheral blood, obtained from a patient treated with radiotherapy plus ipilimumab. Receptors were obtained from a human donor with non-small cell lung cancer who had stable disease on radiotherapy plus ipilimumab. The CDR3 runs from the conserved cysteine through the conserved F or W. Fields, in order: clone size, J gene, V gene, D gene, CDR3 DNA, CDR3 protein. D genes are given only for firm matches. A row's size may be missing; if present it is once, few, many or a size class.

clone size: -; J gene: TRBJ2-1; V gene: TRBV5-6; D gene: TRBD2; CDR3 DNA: TGTGCCAGCAGCGCTGGACTAGTCCATACAAATGAGCAGTTCTTC; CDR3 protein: CASSAGLVHTNEQFF
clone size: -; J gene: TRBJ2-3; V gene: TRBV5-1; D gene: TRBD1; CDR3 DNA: TGCGCCAGCAGCCCGGACAGGTCGCCGCAGTATTTT; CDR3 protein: CASSPDRSPQYF
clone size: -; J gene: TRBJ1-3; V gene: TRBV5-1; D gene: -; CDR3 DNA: TGCGCCAGCAAAGGGGAAGGAAACACCATATATTTT; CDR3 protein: CASKGEGNTIYF
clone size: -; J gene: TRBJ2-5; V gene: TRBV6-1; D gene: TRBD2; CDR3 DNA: TGTGCCAGCAGTGAAGCGCTTCGGGGGGGCCAGAAGACCCAGTACTTC; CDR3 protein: CASSEALRGGQKTQYF
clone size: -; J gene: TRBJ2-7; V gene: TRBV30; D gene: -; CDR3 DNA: TGTGCCTGGAGTCCAACGGGGACCACCTCCTACGAGCAGTACTTC; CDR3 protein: CAWSPTGTTSYEQYF
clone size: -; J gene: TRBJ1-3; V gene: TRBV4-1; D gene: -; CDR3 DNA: TGCGCCAGCAGCCAAGGAGCCGACAGGACTCCTGGAAACACCATATATTTT; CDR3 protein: CASSQGADRTPGNTIYF
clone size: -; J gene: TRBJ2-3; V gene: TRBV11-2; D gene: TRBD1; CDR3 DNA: TGTGCCAGCAGTCCCGACAGGGGTGAAGGAGATACGCAGTATTTT; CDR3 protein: CASSPDRGEGDTQYF
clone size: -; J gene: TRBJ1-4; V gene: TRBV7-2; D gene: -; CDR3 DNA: TGTGCCAGCAGCTCTCTGGGACGTGGTAATGAAAAACTGTTTTTT; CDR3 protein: CASSSLGRGNEKLFF
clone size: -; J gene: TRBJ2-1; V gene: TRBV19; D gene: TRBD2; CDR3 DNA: TGTGCCAGTAGGGTCGGGACTAGCGGCTACAATGAGCAGTTCTTC; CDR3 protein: CASRVGTSGYNEQFF
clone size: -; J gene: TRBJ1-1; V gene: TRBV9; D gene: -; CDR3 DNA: TGTGCCAGCAGCGTAGCAAGGGCTACTGAAGCTTTCTTT; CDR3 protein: CASSVARATEAFF
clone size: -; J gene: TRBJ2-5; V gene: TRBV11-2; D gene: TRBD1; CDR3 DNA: TGTGCCAGCAGCTCGCCGGACAGGGGCAAAGAGACCCAGTACTTC; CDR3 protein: CASSSPDRGKETQYF
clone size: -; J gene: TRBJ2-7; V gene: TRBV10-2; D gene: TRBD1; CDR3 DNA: TGCGCCAGCGGACCGGGACAGGGGGCGAAGGAGCAGTACTTC; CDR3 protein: CASGPGQGAKEQYF
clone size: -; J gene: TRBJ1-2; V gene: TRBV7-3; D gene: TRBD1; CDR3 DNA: TGTGCCAGCAGCCTCGACAGGGTCTATGGCTACACCTTC; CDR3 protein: CASSLDRVYGYTF
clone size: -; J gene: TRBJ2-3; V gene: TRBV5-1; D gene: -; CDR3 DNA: TGCGCCAGCAGCTTGGCAGGGTCAGAGGGAGATACGCAGTATTTT; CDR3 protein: CASSLAGSEGDTQYF
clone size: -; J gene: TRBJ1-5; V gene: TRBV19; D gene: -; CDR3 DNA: TGTGCCAGTAGTCCTAAAGGGTGGCAGCCCCAGCATTTT; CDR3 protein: CASSPKGWQPQHF
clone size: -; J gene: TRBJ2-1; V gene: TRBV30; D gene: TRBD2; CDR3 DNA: TGTGCCTGGCATAAGACTAGCGGGGGGCGCAGAGAGCAGTTCTTC; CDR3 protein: CAWHKTSGGRREQFF
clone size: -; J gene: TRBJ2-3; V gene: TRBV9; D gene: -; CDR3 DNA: TGTGCCAGCAGCGTAGCGAGTATTTCTAGCACAGATACGCAGTATTTT; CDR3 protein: CASSVASISSTDTQYF
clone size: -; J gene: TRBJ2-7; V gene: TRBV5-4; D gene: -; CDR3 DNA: TGTGCCAGCAGCTTCGGCGGACTCTCCTACGAGCAGTACTTC; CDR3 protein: CASSFGGLSYEQYF
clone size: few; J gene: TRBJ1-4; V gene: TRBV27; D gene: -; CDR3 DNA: TGTGCCAGCAGTCCCGGGACGTCCGAAGCAAAACTGTTTTTT; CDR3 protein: CASSPGTSEAKLFF
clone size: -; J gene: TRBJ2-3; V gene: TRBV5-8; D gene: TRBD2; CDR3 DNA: TGTGCCAGCAGCTCGGAGCGGGGTACCACAGATACGCAGTATTTT; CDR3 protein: CASSSERGTTDTQYF
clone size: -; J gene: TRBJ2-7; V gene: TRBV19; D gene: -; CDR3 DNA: TGTGCCAGTAGTAGAGGAGGAAACTACGAGCAGTACTTC; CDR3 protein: CASSRGGNYEQYF
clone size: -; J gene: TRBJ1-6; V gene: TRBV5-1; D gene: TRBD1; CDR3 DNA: TGCGCCAGCAGCCCCGATGGGACAGGGGGTAATTCACCCCTCCACTTT; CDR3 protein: CASSPDGTGGNSPLHF
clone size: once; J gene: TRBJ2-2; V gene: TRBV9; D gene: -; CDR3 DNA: TGTGCCAGCAGCGTAGCACCCGGACGAACCGGGGAGCTGTTTTTT; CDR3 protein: CASSVAPGRTGELFF
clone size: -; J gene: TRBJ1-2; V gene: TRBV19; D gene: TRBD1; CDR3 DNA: TGTGCCAGTCGTGGACAGGGGCAGAACTATGGCTACACCTTC; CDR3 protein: CASRGQGQNYGYTF
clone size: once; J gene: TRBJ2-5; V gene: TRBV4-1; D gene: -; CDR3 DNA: TGCGCCAGCAGCCAAGCTTTCCCTTCCCTCCAAGAGACCCAGTACTTC; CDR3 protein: CASSQAFPSLQETQYF
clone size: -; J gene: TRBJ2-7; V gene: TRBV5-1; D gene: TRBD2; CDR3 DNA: TGCGCCAGCAGCTTGGTGGCTAGCGGTTCCTACGAGCAGTACTTC; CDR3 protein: CASSLVASGSYEQYF
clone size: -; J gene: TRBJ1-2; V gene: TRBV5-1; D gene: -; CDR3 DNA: TGCGCCAGCAGCCTTGGGACGGACTATGGCTACACCTTC; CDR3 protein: CASSLGTDYGYTF
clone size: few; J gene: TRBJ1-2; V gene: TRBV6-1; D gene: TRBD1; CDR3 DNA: TGTGCCACCCATCCGGGACAGGGTACGGGTGGCTACACCTTC; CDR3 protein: CATHPGQGTGGYTF
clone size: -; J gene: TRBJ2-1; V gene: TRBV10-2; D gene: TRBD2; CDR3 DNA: TGCGCCAGCAGTGTTAGCGGGGGGGCATTTGGTGAGCAGTTCTTC; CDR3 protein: CASSVSGGAFGEQFF
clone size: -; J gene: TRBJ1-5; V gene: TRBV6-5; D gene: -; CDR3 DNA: TGTGCCAGCAAGGCGGGAACCAATCAGCCCCAGCATTTT; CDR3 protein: CASKAGTNQPQHF
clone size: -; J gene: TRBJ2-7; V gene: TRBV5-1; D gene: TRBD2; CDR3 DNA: TGCGCCAGCAGCTTGGGGAGCGGGGGGGCCCCCGAGCAGTACTTC; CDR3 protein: CASSLGSGGAPEQYF
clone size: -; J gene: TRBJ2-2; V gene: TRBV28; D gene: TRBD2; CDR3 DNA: TGTGCCAGCCGGACTAGCGGGGACACCGGGGAGCTGTTTTTT; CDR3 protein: CASRTSGDTGELFF
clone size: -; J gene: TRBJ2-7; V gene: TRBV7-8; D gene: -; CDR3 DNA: TGTGCCAGCAGCTTGAGGCGGGGACTGGGCTACGAGCAGTACTTC; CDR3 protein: CASSLRRGLGYEQYF
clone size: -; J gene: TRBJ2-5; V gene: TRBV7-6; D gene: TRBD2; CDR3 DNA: TGTGCCAGCAGCTTAGGCGGGGGGCCCCAAGAGACCCAGTACTTC; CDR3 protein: CASSLGGGPQETQYF
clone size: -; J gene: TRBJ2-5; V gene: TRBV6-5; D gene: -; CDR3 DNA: TGTGCCAGCAGTTACTCTTCAACAGGACCCCAAGGGGCCCAGTACTTC; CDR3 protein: CASSYSSTGPQGAQYF
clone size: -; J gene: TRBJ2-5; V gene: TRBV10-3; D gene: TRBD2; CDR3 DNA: TGTGCCATCAGCGGGGGACTAGCGGGGGGCCAAGAGACCCAGTACTTC; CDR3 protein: CAISGGLAGGQETQYF
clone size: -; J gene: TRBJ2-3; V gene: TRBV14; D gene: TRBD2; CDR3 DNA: TGTGCCAGCAGCCAAGGACTAGCGGGAGGAGATACGCAGTATTTT; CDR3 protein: CASSQGLAGGDTQYF
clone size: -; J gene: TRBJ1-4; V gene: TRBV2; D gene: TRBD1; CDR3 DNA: TGTGCCAGCCGGAGGGACAGTTCTGAAAAACTGTTTTTT; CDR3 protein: CASRRDSSEKLFF
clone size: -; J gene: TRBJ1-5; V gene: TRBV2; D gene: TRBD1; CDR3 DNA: TGTGCCAGCAGGGGACGGACAGGGGTCGATCAGCCCCAGCATTTT; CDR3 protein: CASRGRTGVDQPQHF
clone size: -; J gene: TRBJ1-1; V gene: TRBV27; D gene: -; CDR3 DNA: TGTGCCACCCTTCTCAGCCCACGACAGAACACTGAAGCTTTCTTT; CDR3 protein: CATLLSPRQNTEAFF
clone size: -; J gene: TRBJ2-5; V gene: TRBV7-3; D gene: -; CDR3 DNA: TGTGCCAGCAGCCCCCCACCCCCGCGGGAGACCCAGTACTTC; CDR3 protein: CASSPPPPRETQYF
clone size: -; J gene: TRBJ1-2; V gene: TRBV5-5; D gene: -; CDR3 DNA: TGTGCCAGCAGCTTGGTTGGGAGCAACTATGGCTACACCTTC; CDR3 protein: CASSLVGSNYGYTF
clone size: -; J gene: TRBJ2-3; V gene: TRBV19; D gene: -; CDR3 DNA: TGTGCCAGTAGTAGGGTACCTCGCACAGATACGCAGTATTTT; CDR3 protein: CASSRVPRTDTQYF
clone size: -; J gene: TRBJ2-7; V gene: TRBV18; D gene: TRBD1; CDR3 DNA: TGTGCCAGCTCACCACTCCCGACAGGGTTTGCGTCCTACGAGCAGTACTTC; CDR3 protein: CASSPLPTGFASYEQYF
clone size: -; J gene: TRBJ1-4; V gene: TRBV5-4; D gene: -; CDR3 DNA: TGTGCCAGCAGCCGGGGAGGGGCGGAAGGCGGAAAACTGTTTTTT; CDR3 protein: CASSRGGAEGGKLFF